A selection of T cell receptor beta chains follows, all from one sample in a study of T cells after yellow fever vaccination. Using its own MiXCR run on the 5' RACE reads, TCRdb lists one record per CDR3 protein. The table shows about 130,000 distinct CDR3 sequences, with about 7% occurring only once. Here the sequenced sample was CD4+ T cells sorted from PBMCs, taken approximately 11 days after the first yellow fever vaccination. These receptors came from a man younger than 35 who received the YFV17D yellow fever vaccine. Each CDR3 is given with its conserved first and last residue. Fields, in order: V gene, J gene, clone size, D gene, CDR3 protein, CDR3 DNA. D genes are given only for firm matches. Size is stated for part of the rows, as once, few or many counts, or as a class when the clone is expanded.

TRBV11-2,TRBJ2-1,many,NA,CASSRRIPPGDEQFF,TGTGCCAGCAGCCGTAGAATACCCCCCGGGGATGAGCAGTTCTTC
TRBV5-4,TRBJ2-4,many,NA,CASTLSEGNIQYF,TGTGCCAGCACCCTGTCAGAGGGAAACATTCAGTACTTC
TRBV5-5,TRBJ1-1,few,TRBD1,CASTNTMTGAHTEAFF,TGTGCCAGCACCAACACTATGACAGGGGCTCACACTGAAGCTTTCTTT
TRBV7-2,TRBJ2-3,many,TRBD1,CASSRRGTAASTDTQYF,TGTGCCAGCAGCCGACGTGGGACAGCCGCTAGCACAGATACGCAGTATTTT
TRBV7-3,TRBJ1-1,many,NA,CASSHDRWTEAFF,TGTGCCAGCAGCCACGACAGATGGACTGAAGCTTTCTTT
TRBV7-2,TRBJ2-1,many,TRBD2,CASSLGAGVYNEQFF,TGTGCCAGCAGCTTGGGAGCGGGGGTGTACAATGAGCAGTTCTTC
TRBV5-1,TRBJ2-5,many,TRBD1,CASSPTGGQETQYF,TGCGCCAGCTCTCCCACAGGGGGCCAAGAGACCCAGTACTTC
TRBV5-1,TRBJ2-7,many,NA,CASSLAEGYIYEQYF,TGCGCCAGCAGCTTGGCCGAGGGTTATATTTACGAGCAGTACTTC
TRBV4-3,TRBJ2-3,many,NA,CASSQEAGRDTQYF,TGCGCCAGCAGCCAAGAAGCTGGGCGGGATACGCAGTATTTT
TRBV11-2,TRBJ2-2,many,NA,CASSLRVRMNTGELFF,TGTGCCAGCAGCTTAAGGGTCAGGATGAACACCGGGGAGCTGTTTTTT
TRBV12-3/TRBV12-4,TRBJ1-6,many,NA,CASSLGVGFSPLHF,TGTGCCAGCAGTTTAGGGGTCGGTTTCTCACCCCTCCACTTT
TRBV24-1,TRBJ2-3,NA,NA,CATSDLTVPGDTQYF,TGTGCCACCAGTGATTTGACAGTCCCTGGGGATACGCAGTATTTT
TRBV4-3,TRBJ2-4,many,NA,CASSQGGYDKNIQYF,TGCGCCAGCAGCCAGGGCGGGTACGACAAAAACATTCAGTACTTC
TRBV6-5,TRBJ1-1,many,NA,CASRAGTRNTEAFF,TGTGCCAGCAGAGCCGGGACAAGGAACACTGAAGCTTTCTTT
TRBV18,TRBJ1-2,many,NA,CASSSFRVGSYGYTF,TGTGCCAGCTCATCCTTCCGAGTAGGGTCCTATGGCTACACCTTC